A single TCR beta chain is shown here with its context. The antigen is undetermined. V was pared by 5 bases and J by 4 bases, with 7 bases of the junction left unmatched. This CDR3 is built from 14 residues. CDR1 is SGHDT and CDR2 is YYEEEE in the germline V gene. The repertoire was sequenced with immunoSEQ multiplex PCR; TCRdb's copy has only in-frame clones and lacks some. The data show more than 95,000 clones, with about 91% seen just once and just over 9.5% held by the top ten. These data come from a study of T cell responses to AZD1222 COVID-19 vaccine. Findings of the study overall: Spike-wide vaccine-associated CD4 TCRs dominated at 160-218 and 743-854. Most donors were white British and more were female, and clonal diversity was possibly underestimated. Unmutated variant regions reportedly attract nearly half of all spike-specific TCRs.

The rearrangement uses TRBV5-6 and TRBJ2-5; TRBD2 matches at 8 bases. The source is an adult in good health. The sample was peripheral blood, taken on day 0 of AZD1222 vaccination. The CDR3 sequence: CASRYSGGAETQYF. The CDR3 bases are TGTGCCAGCAGGTATTCGGGAGGGGCAGAGACCCAGTACTTC.